The next 15 T cell receptor beta chains were all read from a single sample in a study of identical twins. MiXCR was run by TCRdb on the 5' RACE reads, yielding one entry per CDR3 protein. The sample contains under 350,000 distinct CDR3 sequences, roughly 10% of which appear only once. Separately, the same data were catalogued under a study of yellow fever vaccine responses in identical twins.

What was sequenced was CD8+ T cells sorted from blood. The source of these receptors is a woman under 30 in good health.

This clonotype came up a few times. V is TRBV27 and J is TRBJ2-7, with a tentative D call TRBD1 (6 bases). Deletions cut 6 bases from V and 4 bases from J, with 13 bases between. The CDR3 has 13 amino acids. Germline V CDR1 and CDR2: MNHEY, SMNVEV (reference sequence). The CDR3 protein is CASRTLDSYEQYF. The CDR3 coding sequence is TGTGCCAGCAGGACACTGGACAGTTACGAGCAGTACTTC.

The chain joins TRBV4-1 to TRBJ2-7, with TRBD1 matching 8 bases. Losses at the gene ends were 1 base for V and 2 bases for J; bases not matched to a gene: 7. Germline V gene lookup returns CDR1 MGHRA and CDR2 YSYEKL. The CDR3 spans 16 residues. The CDR3 loop is CASSQGPGQDTYEQYF. In DNA form, the CDR3 reads TGCGCCAGCAGCCAAGGCCCGGGACAGGATACCTACGAGCAGTACTTC.

This clonotype has just a few counts. The chain uses TRBV7-8 and TRBJ2-7, with 11 nucleotides matching TRBD1. Germline lookup yields CDR1 SGHVS and CDR2 FQNEAQ. The CDR3 runs 18 residues. V shed 5 bases and J 3 bases; nucleotides not matched to a gene: 15. Written as DNA, the CDR3 is TGTGCCAGCAGCCCGAAGAAATCCGGGACAGGGGGTTTCTACGAGCAGTACTTC. This gives the protein CASSPKKSGTGGFYEQYF.

This clonotype was counted between two and nine times. The V gene is TRBV11-2, the J gene TRBJ2-3; no firm D call. Germline CDR1 reads SGHAT; CDR2 reads FQNNGV. The V end was cut by 1 base, the J end by 9 bases, with 11 bases between. CDR3 length: 13 residues. CDR3 in amino acids: CASSLVVRNTQYF. CDR3 nucleotide sequence: TGTGCCAGCAGCTTAGTTGTGAGGAACACGCAGTATTTT.

This clonotype occurred a few times. The chain has TRBV12-3 or TRBV12-4 and TRBJ1-2; D uncertain. Between the trimmed V and J ends, which lost 1 base and 8 bases, there was a span of 5 bases. CDR3 length equals 11 residues. This CDR3 reads CASSLEEGYTF. CDR3 nucleotides: TGTGCCAGCAGTTTAGAGGAGGGCTACACCTTC.

The V call is TRBV29-1, the J call TRBJ2-3; no reliable D call. The germline V gene has CDR1 SQVTM and CDR2 ANQGSEA. CDR3 length: 12 amino acids. The CDR3 loop is CSDICVTDTQYF. CDR3 nucleotide sequence: TGCAGTGATATATGCGTGACAGATACGCAGTATTTT.

This clonotype was seen only a few times. The chain uses TRBV2 and TRBJ2-6, with 10 bases matching TRBD1. This CDR3 region has 17 residues. The V gene end was trimmed by 3 bases and the J gene end by 4 bases; junction bases not matched to a gene: 6. Germline V CDR1 and CDR2: SNHLY, FYNNEI. The CDR3 sequence: CASSDEDRGSGANVLTF. DNA for the CDR3: TGTGCCAGCAGTGATGAGGACAGGGGGTCGGGGGCCAACGTCCTGACTTTC.

This clonotype has ten or more counts. V and J are TRBV29-1 and TRBJ1-2; the match to TRBD1 covers 7 bases. The junction had 4 bases not matched to a gene; V was cut back by 5 bases and J by 1 base. Germline CDR1 is SQVTM and CDR2 is ANQGSEA. This CDR3 is 13 amino acids long. The CDR3 loop is CSVTGTDNYGYTF. The DNA for the CDR3 is TGCAGCGTTACCGGGACAGATAACTATGGCTACACCTTC.

This chain uses TRBV29-1 with TRBJ1-2; TRBD1 matches at 9 bases. The V gene end was trimmed by 7 bases and the J gene end by 6 bases; junction bases not matched to a gene: 6. This CDR3 is 12 amino acids long. Germline V gene data show CDR1 as SQVTM and CDR2 as ANQGSEA. The CDR3 bases are TGCAGCGGACCGACAGGGGGTGATGGCTACACCTTC. The encoded protein is CSGPTGGDGYTF.

This clonotype was detected many times. The chain uses TRBV7-9 and TRBJ2-7, with a weak D call TRBD2 (6 bases). Between the trimmed V and J ends, which lost 5 bases and 2 bases, there was a span of 16 bases. Germline V CDR1 and CDR2: SEHNR, FQNEAQ (reference sequence). The CDR3 is 15 residues long. CDR3 DNA: TGTGCCAGCAGCGCTTCCGGGACTTTGACCTACGAGCAGTACTTC. Translated, it gives CASSASGTLTYEQYF.

This clonotype was detected ten times or more. The chain has TRBV7-9 and TRBJ2-7; D uncertain. V was shortened by 4 bases and J by 7 bases, with 14 bases between the two germline ends. This CDR3 contains 13 residues. Germline CDR1 is SEHNR and CDR2 is FQNEAQ (reference sequence). In DNA, the CDR3 is TGTGCCAGCAGCTCCGGGCCCCTGGAAGAGCAGTACTTC. It encodes CASSSGPLEEQYF. Drawing the rest from reference TRBV7-9 and TRBJ2-7, the complete variable domain is DTGVSQNPRHKITKRGQNVTFRCDPISEHNRLYWYRQTLGQGPEFLTYFQNEAQLEKSRLLSDRFSAERPKGSFSTLEIQRTEQGDSAMYLCASSSGPLEEQYFGPGTRLTVT.

This clonotype was picked up many times. The CDR3 protein is CASSPARTDTQYF. CDR3 in DNA: TGCGCCAGCAGTCCGGCTCGCACAGATACGCAGTATTTT. The chain carries TRBV4-3 and TRBJ2-3; D gene unclear. Germline V gene sequence: CDR1 LGHNA, CDR2 YSLEER. V was clipped by 6 bases and J by 1 base, with 8 bases between them. CDR3 length: 13 residues.

This clonotype was observed a few times. The chain has TRBV10-2 and TRBJ2-1, with 12 bases that match TRBD2. Unmatched junction bases numbered 5, after V lost 2 bases and J lost 6 bases. The CDR3 is made up of 16 amino acids. The germline V gene encodes CDR1 WSHSY and CDR2 SAAADI. The CDR3: CASSETGTSGPNEQFF. CDR3 coding DNA: TGCGCCAGCAGTGAGACCGGGACTAGCGGGCCCAATGAGCAGTTCTTC.

The table lists this clonotype with many counts. This rearrangement joins TRBV9 to TRBJ2-1; 8 nucleotides agree with TRBD2. Germline V gene data show CDR1 as SGDLS and CDR2 as YYNGEE. V trimming: 0 bases; J trimming: 0 bases; junction bases outside the gene matches: 20. CDR3 size: 22 residues. The DNA for the CDR3 is TGTGCCAGCAGCGTAGGGGCCGCGGGGCGGGGGGCCTTTCACTACTCCTACAATGAGCAGTTCTTC. This encodes CASSVGAAGRGAFHYSYNEQFF. The full variable domain, completed using reference TRBV9 and TRBJ2-1, is DSGVTQTPKHLITATGQRVTLRCSPRSGDLSVYWYQQSLDQGLQFLIQYYNGEERAKGNILERFSAQQFPDLHSELNLSSLELGDSALYFCASSVGAAGRGAFHYSYNEQFFGPGTRLTVL.

In its sample, this clonotype was seen a few times. The rearrangement uses TRBV7-6 and TRBJ2-3, with 9 positions matching TRBD1. V trimming: 2 bases; J trimming: 2 bases; junction bases outside the gene matches: 5. The CDR3 is 16 residues long. CDR1 is SGHVS and CDR2 is FNYEAQ in the germline V gene. The CDR3 DNA sequence: TGTGCCAGCAGCTTAAAGGGGACAGGGAACACAGATACGCAGTATTTT. It codes for CASSLKGTGNTDTQYF.